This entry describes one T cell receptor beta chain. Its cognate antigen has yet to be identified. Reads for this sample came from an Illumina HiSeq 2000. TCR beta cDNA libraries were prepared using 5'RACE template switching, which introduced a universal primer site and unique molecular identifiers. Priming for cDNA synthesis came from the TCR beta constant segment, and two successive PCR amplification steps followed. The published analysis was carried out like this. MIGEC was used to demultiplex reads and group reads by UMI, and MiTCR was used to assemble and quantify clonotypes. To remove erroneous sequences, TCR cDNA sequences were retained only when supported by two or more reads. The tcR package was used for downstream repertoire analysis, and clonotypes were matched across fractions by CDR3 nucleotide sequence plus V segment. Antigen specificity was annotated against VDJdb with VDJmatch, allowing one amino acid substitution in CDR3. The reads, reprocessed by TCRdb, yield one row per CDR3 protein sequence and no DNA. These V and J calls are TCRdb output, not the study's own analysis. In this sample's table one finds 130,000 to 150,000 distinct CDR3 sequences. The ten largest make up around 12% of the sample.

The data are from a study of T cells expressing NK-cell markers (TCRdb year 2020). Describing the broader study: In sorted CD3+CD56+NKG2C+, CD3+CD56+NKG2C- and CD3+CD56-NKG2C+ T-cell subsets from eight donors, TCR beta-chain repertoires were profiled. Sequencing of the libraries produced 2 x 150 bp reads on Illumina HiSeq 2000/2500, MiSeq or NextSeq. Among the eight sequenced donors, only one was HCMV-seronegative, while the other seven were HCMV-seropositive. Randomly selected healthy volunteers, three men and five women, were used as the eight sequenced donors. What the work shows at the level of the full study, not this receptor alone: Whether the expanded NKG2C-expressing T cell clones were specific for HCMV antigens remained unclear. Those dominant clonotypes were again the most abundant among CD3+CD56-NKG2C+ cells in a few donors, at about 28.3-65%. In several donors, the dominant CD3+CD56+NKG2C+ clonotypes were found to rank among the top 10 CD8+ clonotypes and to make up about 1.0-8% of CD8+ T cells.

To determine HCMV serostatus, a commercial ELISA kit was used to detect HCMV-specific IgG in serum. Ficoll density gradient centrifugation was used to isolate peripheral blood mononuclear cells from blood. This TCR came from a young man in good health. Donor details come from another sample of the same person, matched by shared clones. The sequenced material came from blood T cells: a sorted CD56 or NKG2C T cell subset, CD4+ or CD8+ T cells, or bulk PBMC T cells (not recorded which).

CDR3 region: CAWSGDRSSYNEQFF. The chain couples TRBV30 to TRBJ2-1. The CDR3 has 15 amino acids, counting the end cysteine and phenylalanine. DNA is not recorded here. The germline V gene (reference sequence) sets CDR1 to GTSNPN and CDR2 to SVGIG.